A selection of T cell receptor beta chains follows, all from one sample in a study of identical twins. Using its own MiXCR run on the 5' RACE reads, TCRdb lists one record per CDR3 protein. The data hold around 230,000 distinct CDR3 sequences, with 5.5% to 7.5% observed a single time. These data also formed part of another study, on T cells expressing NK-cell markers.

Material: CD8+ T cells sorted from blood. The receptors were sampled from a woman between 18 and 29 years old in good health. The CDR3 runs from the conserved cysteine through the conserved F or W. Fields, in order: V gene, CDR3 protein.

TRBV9 CASSGAQETQYF
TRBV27 CASSLTVNTEAFF
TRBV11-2 CASSLGGNTGELFF
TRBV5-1 CASSLATPGFF
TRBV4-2 CAISPGLEGATDTQYF
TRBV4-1 CASSQGERGNEQFF
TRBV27 CASSLLGPPYNEQFF
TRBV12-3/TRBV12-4 CASSLGLGYNEQFF
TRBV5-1 CASSLGERGAGKDEQYF
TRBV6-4 CASSDSLSDTQYF
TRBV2 CASSGGGQQFF
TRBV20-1 CSAPTGAYGYTF
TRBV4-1 CASSQGLEGYTF
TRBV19 CASSIGLAGGPWAGELFF
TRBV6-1 CASAQESRQPQHF
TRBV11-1 CASSWDGVNTEAFF
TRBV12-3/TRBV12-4 CASTSGSPLHF
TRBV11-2 CASSLGVGSYEQYF
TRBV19 CASSEVGRSYNEQFF
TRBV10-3 CATGTTGAGRETQYF
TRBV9 CASSVGSGEYVEQFF
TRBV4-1 CASSQDIRGRITGTDTQYF
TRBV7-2 CASSFIGELFF
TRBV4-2 CASSQSPAGTSGSLTDTQYF
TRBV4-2 CARSPVLAEKLFF
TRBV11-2 CASSLGGTFGEQFF
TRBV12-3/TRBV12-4 CASSLTPPEQYF
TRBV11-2 CASSLGQGYEKLFF
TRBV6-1 CASRDSGEYTGELFF
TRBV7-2 CASSLLGTGGSGAFF
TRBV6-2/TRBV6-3 CASASPPGKEDTQYF
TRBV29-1 CSGKPQNTEAFF
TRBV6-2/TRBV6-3 CASSPDTMNPYEQYF
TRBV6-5 CASSWKDEQYF
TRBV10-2 CASTGGTSTDTQYF
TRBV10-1 CASSGSSGGEQYF